In its sample, the clone carrying this T cell receptor (beta chain) was seen once. CDR3 size: 16 residues. The germline gives CDR1 SEHNR, CDR2 FQNEAQ (reference sequence). The ends lost 5 bases at V and 2 bases at J; junction bases unmatched: 7. The data were taken from a study of blood T cells in healthy people across ages. A second PCR, run for roughly 7 to 11 cycles, used a sample-barcoded 5' primer plus a J-beta primer mix. TCRdb fed the 5' RACE reads into MiXCR, producing one record per CDR3 protein. The table has about 730,000 distinct CDR3 sequences, 35% to 45% seen once; the top ten hold approximately 22%. Each sample provided at least 5 micrograms of extracted total RNA.

This TCR came from a woman between 55 and 75 years old in good health. V is TRBV7-9 and J is TRBJ1-5, with 9 bases fitting TRBD1. The sequencing input was blood. Here the CDR3 DNA reads TGTGCCAGCAGCCGAATTACAGGGGGCCGCAATCAGCCCCAGCATTTT. Translated: CASSRITGGRNQPQHF.